The clone carrying this T cell receptor beta chain was recorded many times. Its target is not known. This record belongs to a study of T cells after yellow fever vaccination. TCRdb itself ran the 5' RACE reads through MiXCR, one entry per CDR3 protein. The sample includes about 220,000 distinct CDR3 sequences, 2.5% to 3.5% of them seen just once. General study points: Post-booster repertoires contained most primary-vaccination clones again (roughly 96% CD4, about 90% CD8).

The sample consisted of CD4+ T cells sorted from PBMCs, taken 10 days after the yellow fever booster vaccination. The clonotype comes from a man aged 18 to 30 who received the YFV17D yellow fever vaccine.

CDR3 sequence: CASSLRGDNTEAFF. CDR3 DNA sequence: TGCGCCAGCAGCCTCCGGGGGGATAACACTGAAGCTTTCTTT. The chain uses TRBV5-1 and TRBJ1-1; tentatively, D is TRBD1 (5 bases). Germline values: CDR1 SGHRS, CDR2 YFSETQ. The CDR3 has 14 amino acids. Between the trimmed V and J ends, which lost 4 bases and 2 bases, there was a span of 12 bases. Combining the CDR3 with reference TRBV5-1 and TRBJ1-1 gives the whole variable domain KAGVTQTPRYLIKTRGQQVTLSCSPISGHRSVSWYQQTPGQGLQFLFEYFSETQRNKGNFPGRFSGRQFSNSRSEMNVSTLELGDSALYLCASSLRGDNTEAFFGQGTRLTVV.